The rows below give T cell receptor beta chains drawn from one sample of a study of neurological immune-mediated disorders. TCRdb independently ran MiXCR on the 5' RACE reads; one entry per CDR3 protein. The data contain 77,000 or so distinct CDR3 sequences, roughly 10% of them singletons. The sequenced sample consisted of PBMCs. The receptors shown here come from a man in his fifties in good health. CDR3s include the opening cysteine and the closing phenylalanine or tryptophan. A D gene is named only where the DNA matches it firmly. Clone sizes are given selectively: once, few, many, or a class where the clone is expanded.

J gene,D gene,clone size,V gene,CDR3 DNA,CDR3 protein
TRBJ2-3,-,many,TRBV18,TGTGCCAGCTCACCATTCCTAGCCAAAGATACGCAGTATTTT,CASSPFLAKDTQYF
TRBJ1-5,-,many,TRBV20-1,TGCAGTGCTAGATATGGGGGGATCAATCAGCCCCAGCATTTT,CSARYGGINQPQHF
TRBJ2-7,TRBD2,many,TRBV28,TGTGCCAGCAGCCTAACGCGGGGGAGAGGGCTCGAGCAGTACTTC,CASSLTRGRGLEQYF
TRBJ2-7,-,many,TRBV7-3,TGTGCCAGCAGTGGACAGTTCTCCTACGAGCAGTACTTC,CASSGQFSYEQYF
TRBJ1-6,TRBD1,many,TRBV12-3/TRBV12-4,TGTGCCAGCAGTTTTCAGGGGGCCAATTCACCCCTCCACTTT,CASSFQGANSPLHF
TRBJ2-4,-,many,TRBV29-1,TGCAGCGTTGAGGGCGTAGCCAAAAACATTCAGTACTTC,CSVEGVAKNIQYF
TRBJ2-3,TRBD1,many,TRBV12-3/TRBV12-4,TGTGCCAGCAGTTCCGGGACAGGGGGAAGAGTGACAGATACGCAGTATTTT,CASSSGTGGRVTDTQYF
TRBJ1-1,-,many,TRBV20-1,TGCAGTGCTAGAGATGAGGGAGCTTTCTTT,CSARDEGAFF
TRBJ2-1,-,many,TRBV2,TGTGCCAGCAGTGAAGGCCGGACCTCCTACAATGAGCAGTTCTTC,CASSEGRTSYNEQFF
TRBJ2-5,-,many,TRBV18,TGTGCCAGCTCACCACCAGGCGGAAAAGAGACCCAGTACTTC,CASSPPGGKETQYF
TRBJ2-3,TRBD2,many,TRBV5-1,TGCGCCAGCAGCTTGGCTCTAGCGGGGGTCACAGATACGCAGTATTTT,CASSLALAGVTDTQYF
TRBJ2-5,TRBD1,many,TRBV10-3,TGTGCCATCAGTGGACAGGGAGCCGAAGAGACCCAGTACTTC,CAISGQGAEETQYF
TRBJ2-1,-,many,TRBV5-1,TGCGCCAGCAGCTCAAGGGACCCGAGCTACAATGAGCAGTTCTTC,CASSSRDPSYNEQFF
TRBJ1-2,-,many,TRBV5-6,TGTGCCAGCAGCCCATTAGGGACCGTGAACTATGGCTACACCTTC,CASSPLGTVNYGYTF
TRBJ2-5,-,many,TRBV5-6,TGTGCCAGCAGCTTTTGGGGAAGGGTAGGGCAAGAGACCCAGTACTTC,CASSFWGRVGQETQYF
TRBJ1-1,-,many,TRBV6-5,TGTGCCAGCAGTGGGCCGGGGGGTACCACTGAAGCTTTCTTT,CASSGPGGTTEAFF
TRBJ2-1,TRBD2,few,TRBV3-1,TGTGCCAGCAGCCAGGGGGGGGGACTAGCGGGAAGCAATGAGCAGTTCTTC,CASSQGGGLAGSNEQFF
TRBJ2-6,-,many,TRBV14,TGTGCCAGCAGCCGGGAAGGGCCCGTATCTGGGGCCAACGTCCTGACTTTC,CASSREGPVSGANVLTF
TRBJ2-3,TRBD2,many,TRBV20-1,TGCAGTGCTAGGCCTAGCGGGGGTGCTTCAGATACGCAGTATTTT,CSARPSGGASDTQYF
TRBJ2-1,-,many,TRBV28,TGTGCCAGCGATATTGGCCATCGGTCCCATGAGCAGTTCTTC,CASDIGHRSHEQFF
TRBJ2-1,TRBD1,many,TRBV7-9,TGTGCCAGCAGCCGACTGACAGGGATGAATGAGCAGTTCTTC,CASSRLTGMNEQFF
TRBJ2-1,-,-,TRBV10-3,TGTGCCATCAGTGAGTCGGGGCAGGTCAATGAGCAGTTCTTC,CAISESGQVNEQFF
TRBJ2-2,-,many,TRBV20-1,TGCAGTGCCCCGACCCGAGGGGGGGAGCTGTTTTTT,CSAPTRGGELFF
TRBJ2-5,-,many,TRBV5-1,TGCGCCAGCAGCTTGTTGGAGACCCAGTACTTC,CASSLLETQYF
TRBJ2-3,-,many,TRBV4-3,TGCGCCAGCAGCCAAGGAGTTGGACAGCGCACAGATACGCAGTATTTT,CASSQGVGQRTDTQYF
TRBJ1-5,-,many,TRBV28,TGTGCCAGCAGTTTCGGGCAGACATTTAGCAATCAGCCCCAGCATTTT,CASSFGQTFSNQPQHF
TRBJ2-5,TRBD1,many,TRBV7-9,TGTGCCAGCAGCTCCGGACAGGCAGTGCAGACCCAGTACTTC,CASSSGQAVQTQYF